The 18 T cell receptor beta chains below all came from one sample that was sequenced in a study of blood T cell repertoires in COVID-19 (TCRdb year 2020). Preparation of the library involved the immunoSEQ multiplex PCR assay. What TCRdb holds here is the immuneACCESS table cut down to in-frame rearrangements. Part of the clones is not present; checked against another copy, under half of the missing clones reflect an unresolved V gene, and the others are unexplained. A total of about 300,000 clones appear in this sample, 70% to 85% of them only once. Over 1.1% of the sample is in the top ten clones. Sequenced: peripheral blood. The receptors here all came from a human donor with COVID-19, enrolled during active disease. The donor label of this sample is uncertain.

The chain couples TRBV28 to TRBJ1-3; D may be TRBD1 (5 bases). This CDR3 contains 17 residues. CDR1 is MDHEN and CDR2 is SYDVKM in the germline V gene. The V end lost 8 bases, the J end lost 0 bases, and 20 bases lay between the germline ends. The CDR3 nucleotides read TGTGCCAGCTCGGCGGGGGGGAATTACGGCTCTGGAAACACCATATATTTT. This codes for CASSAGGNYGSGNTIYF.

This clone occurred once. CDR3 sequence (DNA): TGTGCCAGTAGTATCTCGGTGAACACTGAAGCTTTCTTT. Translation: CASSISVNTEAFF. V gene TRBV19 combines with J gene TRBJ1-1; no firm D call. The V and J ends lost 3 bases and 0 bases respectively, with 5 bases between them. Germline lookup yields CDR1 LNHDA and CDR2 SQIVND (reference sequence). The length of the CDR3 is 13 residues. The full variable domain, in which reference TRBV19 and TRBJ1-1 provide the parts outside the CDR3, is DGGITQSPKYLFRKEGQNVTLSCEQNLNHDAMYWYRQDPGQGLRLIYYSQIVNDFQKGDIAEGYSVSREKKESFPLTVTSAQKNPTAFYLCASSISVNTEAFFGQGTRLTVV.

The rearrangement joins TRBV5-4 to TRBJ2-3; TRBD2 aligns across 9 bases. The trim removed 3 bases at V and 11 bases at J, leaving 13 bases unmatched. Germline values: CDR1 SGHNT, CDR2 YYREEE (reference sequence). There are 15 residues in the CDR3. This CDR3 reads CASSSSGTAGGRQYF. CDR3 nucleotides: TGTGCCAGCAGCTCATCCGGGACGGCGGGAGGGCGGCAGTATTTT.

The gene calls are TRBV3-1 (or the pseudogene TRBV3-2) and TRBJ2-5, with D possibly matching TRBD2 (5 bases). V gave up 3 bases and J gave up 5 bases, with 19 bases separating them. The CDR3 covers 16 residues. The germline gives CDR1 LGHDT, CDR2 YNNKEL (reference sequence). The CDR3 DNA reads TGTGCCAGCAGCCACGCCGTGACGGCGGGTCGGGAGACCCAGTACTTC. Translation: CASSHAVTAGRETQYF.

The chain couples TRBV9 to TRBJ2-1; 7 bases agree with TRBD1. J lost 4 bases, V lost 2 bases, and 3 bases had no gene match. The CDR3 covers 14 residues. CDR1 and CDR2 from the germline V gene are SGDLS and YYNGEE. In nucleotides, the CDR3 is TGTGCCAGCAGCGTCGACAGGGTTTACAATGAGCAGTTCTTC. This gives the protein CASSVDRVYNEQFF. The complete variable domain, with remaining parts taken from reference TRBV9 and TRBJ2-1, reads DSGVTQTPKHLITATGQRVTLRCSPRSGDLSVYWYQQSLDQGLQFLIQYYNGEERAKGNILERFSAQQFPDLHSELNLSSLELGDSALYFCASSVDRVYNEQFFGPGTRLTVL.

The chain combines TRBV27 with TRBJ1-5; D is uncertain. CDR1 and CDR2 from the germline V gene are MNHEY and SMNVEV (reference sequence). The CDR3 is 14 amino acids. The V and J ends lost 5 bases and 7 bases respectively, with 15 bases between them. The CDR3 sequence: CASSHDMPRQPQHF. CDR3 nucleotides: TGTGCCAGCAGTCACGACATGCCCCGCCAGCCCCAGCATTTT.

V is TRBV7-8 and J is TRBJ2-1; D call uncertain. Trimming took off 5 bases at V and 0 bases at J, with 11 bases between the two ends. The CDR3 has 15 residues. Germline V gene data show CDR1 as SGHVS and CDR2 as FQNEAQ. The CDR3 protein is CASSPSPGSYNEQFF. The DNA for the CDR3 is TGTGCCAGCAGCCCATCGCCCGGCTCCTACAATGAGCAGTTCTTC. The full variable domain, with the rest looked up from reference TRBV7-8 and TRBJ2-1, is GAGVSQSPRYKVAKRGQDVALRCDPISGHVSLFWYQQALGQGPEFLTYFQNEAQLDKSGLPSDRFFAERPEGSVSTLKIQRTQQEDSAVYLCASSPSPGSYNEQFFGPGTRLTVL.

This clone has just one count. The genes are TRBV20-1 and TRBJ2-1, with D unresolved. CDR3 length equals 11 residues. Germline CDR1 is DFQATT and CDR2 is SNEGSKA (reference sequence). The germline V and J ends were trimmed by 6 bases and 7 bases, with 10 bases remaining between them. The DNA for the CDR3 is TGCAGTGCCGTCGTTTATAATGAGCAGTTCTTC. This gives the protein CSAVVYNEQFF.

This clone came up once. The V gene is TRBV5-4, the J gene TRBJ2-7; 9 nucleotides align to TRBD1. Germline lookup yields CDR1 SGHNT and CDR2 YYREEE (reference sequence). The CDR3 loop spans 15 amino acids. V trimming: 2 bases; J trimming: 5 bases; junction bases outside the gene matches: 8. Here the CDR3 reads CASSFYRDRDDEQYF. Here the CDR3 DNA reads TGTGCCAGCAGCTTTTACCGGGACAGGGACGACGAGCAGTACTTC.

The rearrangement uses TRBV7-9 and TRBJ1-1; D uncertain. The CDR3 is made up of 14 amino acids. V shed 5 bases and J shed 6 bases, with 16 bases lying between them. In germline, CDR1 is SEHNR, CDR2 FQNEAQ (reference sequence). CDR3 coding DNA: TGTGCCAGCAGCCCCTCTACCCCACTCTCTGAAGCTTTCTTT. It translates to CASSPSTPLSEAFF.

CDR3 DNA: TGTGCCAGCAGTTACCGGGGCTCCTACGAGCAGTACTTC. This encodes CASSYRGSYEQYF. The chain combines TRBV6-5 with TRBJ2-7; D is perhaps TRBD2 (5 bases). Germline CDR1 and CDR2: MNHEY and SVGAGI. The CDR3 extends over 13 amino acids. V gave up 2 bases and J gave up 0 bases, with 5 bases separating them.

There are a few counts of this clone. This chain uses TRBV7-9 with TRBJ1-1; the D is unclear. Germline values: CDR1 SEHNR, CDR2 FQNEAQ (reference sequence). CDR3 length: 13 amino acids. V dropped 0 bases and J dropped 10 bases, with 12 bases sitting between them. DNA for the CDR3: TGTGCCAGCAGCTTAGCGTACGGCGAGGGAGCTTTCTTT. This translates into CASSLAYGEGAFF.

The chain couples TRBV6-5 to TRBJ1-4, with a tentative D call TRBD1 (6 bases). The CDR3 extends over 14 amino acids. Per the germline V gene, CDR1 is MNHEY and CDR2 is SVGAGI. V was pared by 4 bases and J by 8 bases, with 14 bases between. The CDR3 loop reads CASSLLGGNEKLFF. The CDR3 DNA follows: TGTGCCAGCAGTTTGTTAGGGGGAAACGAAAAACTGTTTTTT.

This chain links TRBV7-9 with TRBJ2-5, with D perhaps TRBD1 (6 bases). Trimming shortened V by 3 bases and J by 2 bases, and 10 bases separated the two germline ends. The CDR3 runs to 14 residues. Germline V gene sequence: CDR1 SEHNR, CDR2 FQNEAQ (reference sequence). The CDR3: CASSFRDIQETQYF. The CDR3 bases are TGTGCCAGCAGCTTCCGGGACATTCAAGAGACCCAGTACTTC.

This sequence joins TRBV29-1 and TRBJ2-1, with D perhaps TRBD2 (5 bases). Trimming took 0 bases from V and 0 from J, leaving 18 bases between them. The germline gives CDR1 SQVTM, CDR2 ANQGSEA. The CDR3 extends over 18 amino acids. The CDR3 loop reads CSVEDRGSLGSSYNEQFF. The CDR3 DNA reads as TGCAGCGTTGAAGATCGGGGTAGCTTGGGCAGCTCCTACAATGAGCAGTTCTTC.

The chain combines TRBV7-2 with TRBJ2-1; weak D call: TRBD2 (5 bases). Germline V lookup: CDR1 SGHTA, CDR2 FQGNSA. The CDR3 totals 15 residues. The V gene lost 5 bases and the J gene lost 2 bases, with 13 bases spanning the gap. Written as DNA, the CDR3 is TGTGCCAGCAGCGTCCTTGACTACGCCTACAATGAGCAGTTCTTC. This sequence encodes CASSVLDYAYNEQFF.

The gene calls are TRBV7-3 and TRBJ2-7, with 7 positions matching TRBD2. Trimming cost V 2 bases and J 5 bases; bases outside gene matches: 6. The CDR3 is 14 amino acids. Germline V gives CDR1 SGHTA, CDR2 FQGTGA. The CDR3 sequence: CASSLGAGANEQYF. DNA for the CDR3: TGTGCCAGCAGCTTAGGGGCGGGAGCTAACGAGCAGTACTTC.

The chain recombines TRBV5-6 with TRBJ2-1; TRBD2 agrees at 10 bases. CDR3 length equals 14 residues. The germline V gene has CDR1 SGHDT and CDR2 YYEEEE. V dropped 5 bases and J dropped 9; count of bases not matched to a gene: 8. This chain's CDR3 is CASRGGTSVSEQFF. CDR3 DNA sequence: TGTGCCAGCAGAGGGGGGACTAGCGTCTCTGAGCAGTTCTTC.